The rows below give T cell receptor beta chains drawn from one sample of a study of technical replicates of blood from a handful of donors. Repertoires were generated with immunoSEQ multiplex PCR, while TCRdb's copy carries only in-frame clones and drops some. The sample comprises about 97,000 clones, 85% to 95% of which are singletons, and roughly 0.31% rests with the top ten. The sample taken for sequencing was T cells isolated from PBMCs. The receptors here all came from a human donor in good health. CDR3s include the opening cysteine and the closing phenylalanine or tryptophan. The order of the fields is D gene, clone size, V gene, J gene, CDR3 DNA, CDR3 protein. A D gene is named only where the DNA matches it firmly. Clone size is shown for a subset of rows, as once, few, many or a class of expanded clone.

TRBD1	.	TRBV28	TRBJ1-5	TGTGCCAGCAGCCATCCCACCGGGACAGGGTGGGTTCAGCCCCAGCATTTT	CASSHPTGTGWVQPQHF
.	.	TRBV6-5	TRBJ1-5	TGTGCCAGCAGTTCCTTAAATGGGGGGAATCAGCCCCAGCATTTT	CASSSLNGGNQPQHF
TRBD1	.	TRBV5-6	TRBJ2-1	TGTGCCAGCAGCTCCGGGACAGGAGGAATTGCCTACAATGAGCAGTTCTTC	CASSSGTGGIAYNEQFF
TRBD2	.	TRBV6-4	TRBJ2-1	TGTGCCAGCAGTGACTCACTAGCGGGAGCTATTAGCAATGAGCAGTTCTTC	CASSDSLAGAISNEQFF
TRBD2	.	TRBV5-1	TRBJ2-7	TGCGCCAGCAGCTTGCTAGCGGGATCCTACGAGCAGTACTTC	CASSLLAGSYEQYF
TRBD1	.	TRBV27	TRBJ1-5	TGTGCCAGCAGTTTAGACAGGGGAGATCAGCCCCAGCATTTT	CASSLDRGDQPQHF
.	once	TRBV7-7	TRBJ1-5	TGTGCTAGCAGCTACAGGATCAATCAGCCCCAGCATTTT	CASSYRINQPQHF
TRBD1	.	TRBV28	TRBJ1-5	TGTGCCAGCAGCTACCTCGCCGGGACAGGGGTGTTTCGGCAGCCCCAGCATTTT	CASSYLAGTGVFRQPQHF
TRBD1	.	TRBV9	TRBJ2-3	TGTGCCAGCGGAACAGCGAGGGACAGGGAGACAGATACGCAGTATTTT	CASGTARDRETDTQYF
TRBD2	.	TRBV18	TRBJ2-7	TGTGCCAGCGGGGGAGGGAGCTACGAGCAGTACTTC	CASGGGSYEQYF
TRBD2	.	TRBV19	TRBJ2-5	TGTGCCAGTAGTATCGGGATAGCGGGAGGATTTGAGCAGTACTTC	CASSIGIAGGFEQYF
TRBD1	.	TRBV7-7	TRBJ2-1	TGTGCTAGCAGCCTGGGACAGGGGTACAATGAGCAGTTCTTC	CASSLGQGYNEQFF
.	.	TRBV6-6	TRBJ2-7	TGTGCCAGCAGCGTGAGTGATTACTACGAGCAGTACTTC	CASSVSDYYEQYF
TRBD2	.	TRBV11-3	TRBJ2-6	TGTGCCAGCAGCTTAGTAGCGGGAGCTGGGGCCAACGTCCTGACTTTC	CASSLVAGAGANVLTF
TRBD2	.	TRBV6-5	TRBJ2-3	TGTGCCAGCAGTAGAGCGGGACGAACAGATACGCAGTATTTT	CASSRAGRTDTQYF
.	.	TRBV7-3	TRBJ2-1	TGTGCCAGCAGCTTCGGCGGACAGTACAATGAGCAGTTCTTC	CASSFGGQYNEQFF
TRBD1	.	TRBV6-1	TRBJ1-2	TGTGCCAGCAAAGAATCAGGGGGCTTTGATGGCTACACCTTC	CASKESGGFDGYTF
TRBD2	.	TRBV7-6	TRBJ2-7	TGTGCCAGCATCCCTATAGCGGGAGTTTACTACGAGCAGTACTTC	CASIPIAGVYYEQYF
TRBD1	.	TRBV2	TRBJ1-2	TGTGCCAGCAGGGACAGGGTTGGCTACACCTTC	CASRDRVGYTF
.	once	TRBV7-8	TRBJ1-1	TGTGCCAGCAGCTGGCCGGGGGGACTCGAAGCTTTCTTT	CASSWPGGLEAFF
.	few	TRBV7-3	TRBJ2-3	TGTGCCAGCAGCCAAGATCAGGGATCGCAGTATTTT	CASSQDQGSQYF
.	.	TRBV7-2	TRBJ1-5	TGTGCCAGCAGCTTAGGTGGCAGGTTGGGTCAGCCCCAGCATTTT	CASSLGGRLGQPQHF
.	.	TRBV5-3	TRBJ2-2	TGTGCCAGAAGCTTGGGAGGCTCTACCGGGGAGCTGTTTTTT	CARSLGGSTGELFF
.	.	TRBV15	TRBJ2-1	TGTGCCACCAGCAGAGAAGGGGTACCACAGTTCTTC	CATSREGVPQFF
TRBD1	.	TRBV27	TRBJ1-2	TGTGCCAGCAGTTTAACTAGGGGGCGGTTGAGCTATGGCTACACCTTC	CASSLTRGRLSYGYTF
.	.	TRBV13	TRBJ2-1	TGTGCCAGCAGCTTAGGGGTCGGGACACTGGATTGGCAGTTCTTC	CASSLGVGTLDWQFF
TRBD2	.	TRBV28	TRBJ2-7	TGTGCCACCTCGAGCCCGGGACTAGCGTACGAGCAGTACTTC	CATSSPGLAYEQYF
.	.	TRBV29-1	TRBJ1-2	TGCAGCGTTGGGCAGGGTACCTATGGCTACACCTTC	CSVGQGTYGYTF
.	.	TRBV5-1	TRBJ2-1	TGCGCCAGCAGCTTGGACGGGAAACTCGATGAGCAGTTCTTC	CASSLDGKLDEQFF
.	.	TRBV30	TRBJ2-6	TGTGCCTCCATGTTCAAAGGGGCCAACGTCCTGACTTTC	CASMFKGANVLTF
TRBD2	.	TRBV7-9	TRBJ2-3	TGTGCCAGCAGCTTAGTGGCGGGAGTTCTAGATACGCAGTATTTT	CASSLVAGVLDTQYF
.	.	TRBV10-2	TRBJ1-2	TGCGCCAGCAGTACGACGCGGGGGGGCCTAAACTATGGCTACACCTTC	CASSTTRGGLNYGYTF
TRBD1	.	TRBV5-1	TRBJ2-2	TGCGCCAGCAGCAGAGACAGGGGTACCGGGGAGCTGTTTTTT	CASSRDRGTGELFF
TRBD1	.	TRBV29-1	TRBJ1-2	TGCAGCGTTGGTAGGGGGCGCGATTTGGACTATGGCTACACCTTC	CSVGRGRDLDYGYTF
.	.	TRBV18	TRBJ2-7	TGTGCCAGCTCACCACCGCCGGGAGTCGAGCAGTACTTC	CASSPPPGVEQYF
.	.	TRBV7-9	TRBJ1-5	TGTGCCAGCAGCTTTAACAATCAGCCCCAGCATTTT	CASSFNNQPQHF
.	.	TRBV6-5	TRBJ1-2	TGTGCCAGCAGTTTCGGGGAGAACTATGGCTACACCTTC	CASSFGENYGYTF
.	few	TRBV10-1	TRBJ1-5	TGCGCCAGCAGTGAGGTTGGCCAGCCCCAGCATTTT	CASSEVGQPQHF
.	.	TRBV11-3	TRBJ1-1	TGTGCCAGCAGCCCGGATCGACGGGAATTAGACACTGAAGCTTTCTTT	CASSPDRRELDTEAFF
.	.	TRBV6-1	TRBJ1-4	TGTGCCAGCAGGGGCGAAAATGAAAAACTGTTTTTT	CASRGENEKLFF
.	.	TRBV6-1	TRBJ2-3	TGTGCCAGCAGTGAACCGGGGGTAGCGGAGGCAGATACGCAGTATTTT	CASSEPGVAEADTQYF
TRBD2	.	TRBV4-1	TRBJ2-1	TGCGCCAGCAGTGGCTCCGGGAGGGTTAACAATGAGCAGTTCTTC	CASSGSGRVNNEQFF
TRBD1	.	TRBV6-6	TRBJ2-1	TGTGCCAGCAGTTACCCGGGACAGGGGTACAATGAGCAGTTCTTC	CASSYPGQGYNEQFF
.	.	TRBV9	TRBJ2-3	TGTGCCAGCAGCGTAGGCAGGCCAGGCTCAGATACGCAGTATTTT	CASSVGRPGSDTQYF
.	.	TRBV12-5	TRBJ2-2	TGTGCTAGTGGCCGGGACACCGAACCGGGGGAGCTGTTTTTT	CASGRDTEPGELFF
TRBD2	.	TRBV19	TRBJ2-1	TGTGCCAGTAGTAGAGTAGCGGGTCTCGATGAGCAGTTCTTC	CASSRVAGLDEQFF
.	.	TRBV6-6	TRBJ2-4	TGTGCCAGCAAACCAGGAGGAGACTGGATTCAGTACTTC	CASKPGGDWIQYF
TRBD2	once	TRBV9	TRBJ2-7	TGTGCCAGCAGCGAGGGGACTAGCGGGATAGTATCCTACGAGCAGTACTTC	CASSEGTSGIVSYEQYF
.	.	TRBV13	TRBJ2-7	TGTGCCAGCAGCTTCGGCGGGACAGACTACGAGCAGTACTTC	CASSFGGTDYEQYF
.	.	TRBV6-6	TRBJ1-2	TGTGCCAGCAGTTACTCGACGGGCTATGGCTACACCTTC	CASSYSTGYGYTF
TRBD2	.	TRBV9	TRBJ2-5	TGTGCCAGCAGCGGTTTACTAGCGGGGTACCAAGAGACCCAGTACTTC	CASSGLLAGYQETQYF
TRBD2	.	TRBV28	TRBJ2-1	TGTGCCAGCAGTTTACTTAGCGGGAGAACAAACCACAATGAGCAGTTCTTC	CASSLLSGRTNHNEQFF
.	once	TRBV7-2	TRBJ2-7	TGTGCCAGCAGCTTAGAATTTGTCACCGGTTCCGAGCAGTACTTC	CASSLEFVTGSEQYF
TRBD2	once	TRBV25-1	TRBJ2-7	TGTGCCAGCAGTGAACTAGCGGGGGGCTTTGGGTACGAGCAGTACTTC	CASSELAGGFGYEQYF